A selection of T cell receptor beta chains follows, all from one sample in a study of T cell responses to AZD1222 COVID-19 vaccine. Assay used: immunoSEQ multiplex PCR; TCRdb lists only in-frame clones, some missing. The data hold 100,000 to 150,000 clones, with around 87% observed a single time. The input for sequencing was peripheral blood, taken on day 0 of AZD1222 vaccination. The receptor source for this set is an adult in good health. The CDR3 runs from the conserved cysteine through the conserved F or W. D genes are given only for firm matches. Some rows have no size entry. The others give once, few or many, or a class for an expanded clone.

>.|TRBV24-1|.|TRBJ1-5
TGTGCCACCAGCGGACATGGGGGCAATCAGCCCCAGCATTTT
CATSGHGGNQPQHF
>TRBD1|TRBV28|once|TRBJ2-1
TGTGCCAGCAGTTTAAAGGACAGGTCGCAGTTCTTC
CASSLKDRSQFF
>.|TRBV5-4|.|TRBJ2-5
TGTGCCAGCAGCTTGGCGGGGTTTGAGACCCAGTACTTC
CASSLAGFETQYF
>.|TRBV9|.|TRBJ2-1
TGTGCCAGCAGCGAGTGGGGGGCTAATGAGCAGTTCTTC
CASSEWGANEQFF
>.|TRBV6-2/TRBV6-3|.|TRBJ2-7
TGTGCCAGCAGTGCTTCGGGGATCGAGCAGTACTTC
CASSASGIEQYF
>.|TRBV2|.|TRBJ1-2
TGTGCCAGCAGTGAGCAGGGTTCCTATGGCTACACCTTC
CASSEQGSYGYTF
>.|TRBV27|.|TRBJ1-5
TGTGCCAGCAGTACAGGGCCTCAGCCCCAGCATTTT
CASSTGPQPQHF
>TRBD2|TRBV3-1/TRBV3-2|.|TRBJ2-4
TGTGCCAGCAGCCCTCCGGGACTAGCGAGAAACATTCAGTACTTC
CASSPPGLARNIQYF
>.|TRBV5-1|.|TRBJ1-5
TGCGCCAGCAGTCCAGGGAAAGGTCAGCCCCAGCATTTT
CASSPGKGQPQHF
>.|TRBV6-1|.|TRBJ1-1
TGTGCCAGCTGTGAGACGGTGAACACTGAAGCTTTCTTT
CASCETVNTEAFF
>TRBD1|TRBV7-3|.|TRBJ1-1
TGTGCCAGCAGCTTAACGGGACAGGTTGACACTGAAGCTTTCTTT
CASSLTGQVDTEAFF
>TRBD1|TRBV24-1|.|TRBJ2-7
TGTGCCACCAGTGATCCTGGACAGGGATCCTACGAGCAGTACTTC
CATSDPGQGSYEQYF
>.|TRBV13|.|TRBJ2-1
TGTGCCAGCAGCTTATGGGGAGGAGCCTACAATGAGCAGTTCTTC
CASSLWGGAYNEQFF
>.|TRBV9|.|TRBJ2-7
TGTGCCAGCAGCGGTTCCTTAGGGGCAGAATACGAGCAGTACTTC
CASSGSLGAEYEQYF
>.|TRBV6-5|.|TRBJ1-2
TGTGCCAGCAGCCGCGGGACTCAGGATGGCTACACCTTC
CASSRGTQDGYTF
>TRBD1|TRBV5-1|.|TRBJ2-5
TGCGCCAGCAGCGTTCGCTCCCCGGGACAGGGTTGGGGGGCACAAGAGACCCAGTACTTC
CASSVRSPGQGWGAQETQYF
>.|TRBV7-8|.|TRBJ1-4
TGTGCCAGCAGCTTAGCTGTGATTAATGAAAAACTGTTTTTT
CASSLAVINEKLFF
>TRBD2|TRBV11-2|few|TRBJ2-3
TGTGCCATCCGAGGGGAGGGGCCCACAGATACGCAGTATTTT
CAIRGEGPTDTQYF
>TRBD2|TRBV6-5|.|TRBJ2-1
TGTGCCAGTCGACTAGCGGGGACCGACAATGAGCAGTTCTTC
CASRLAGTDNEQFF
>.|TRBV7-9|.|TRBJ1-5
TGTGCCAGCAGCTTAGCCCAGAGGGGGGGAAGCAATCAGCCCCAGCATTTT
CASSLAQRGGSNQPQHF
>.|TRBV21-1|.|TRBJ2-7
TGTGCCAGCAGCAAAGAAGGGCAGGGCCTGATCTACGAGCAGTACTTC
CASSKEGQGLIYEQYF
>.|TRBV6-2/TRBV6-3|.|TRBJ2-3
TGTGCCAGCAGTTCGAGGGTCGGGGGCACCCGTGGGGATACGCAGTATTTT
CASSSRVGGTRGDTQYF
>TRBD1|TRBV30|once|TRBJ1-5
TGTGCCTGGAGTGTACGTCAGGGGGTGATCAATCAGCCCCAGCATTTT
CAWSVRQGVINQPQHF
>.|TRBV9|.|TRBJ1-2
TGTGCCAGCAGGGCAGGGCTTAACTATGGCTACACCTTC
CASRAGLNYGYTF
>TRBD1|TRBV7-2|once|TRBJ2-2
TGTGCCAGCAGCGCCCGACAGGGGGCCGGGGAGCTGTTTTTT
CASSARQGAGELFF
>.|TRBV4-1|.|TRBJ1-4
TGCGCCAGCAGCCACAGCGGTGTTAATGAAAAACTGTTTTTT
CASSHSGVNEKLFF
>.|TRBV9|.|TRBJ1-2
TGTGCCAGCAGCGTAGCTAGAGCAGACTATGGCTACACCTTC
CASSVARADYGYTF
>.|TRBV11-1|.|TRBJ2-5
TGTGCCAGCAGCCCTGGGCCCAAGGGCCAAGAGACCCAGTACTTC
CASSPGPKGQETQYF
>TRBD1|TRBV5-6|.|TRBJ2-5
TGTGCCAGCAGCGACACAGGGGAAGGAGAGACCCAGTACTTC
CASSDTGEGETQYF
>TRBD1|TRBV5-1|.|TRBJ2-5
TGCGCCAGCAGCTTGGGACAGGGGGCCTCCCAAGAGACCCAGTACTTC
CASSLGQGASQETQYF
>TRBD1|TRBV19|.|TRBJ1-1
TGTGCCAGTAGTTTGGGACAGGGGCGCACTGAAGCTTTCTTT
CASSLGQGRTEAFF
>.|TRBV19|.|TRBJ1-5
TGTGCCAGTAGTACGACCGGGACAAGAAGCAATCAGCCCCAGCATTTT
CASSTTGTRSNQPQHF
>.|TRBV5-4|.|TRBJ2-7
TGTGCCAGCAGCTCAGGGCTCCTATCCTACGAGCAGTACTTC
CASSSGLLSYEQYF
>TRBD1|TRBV6-5|once|TRBJ1-2
TGTGCCAGCAGACGCGACAGGGCGAACTATGGCTACACCTTC
CASRRDRANYGYTF
>.|TRBV30|.|TRBJ1-2
TGTGCCTGGAGTACGCTGGGGCTGAGATATGGCTACACCTTC
CAWSTLGLRYGYTF
>.|TRBV3-1/TRBV3-2|.|TRBJ1-1
TGTGCCAGCAGCCAAGATGGCTATGGGACTGAAGCTTTCTTT
CASSQDGYGTEAFF
>TRBD2|TRBV6-5|.|TRBJ2-1
TGTGCCAGCAGTCCCCTAGCGGGGGGTTTTGAGGAGCAGTTCTTC
CASSPLAGGFEEQFF
>.|TRBV9|.|TRBJ1-2
TGTGCCAGCAGCGTAGGGATTGGGAGGGGCAGCTATGGCTACACCTTC
CASSVGIGRGSYGYTF
>.|TRBV21-1|.|TRBJ1-5
TGTGCCAGCAGCCCGGAGGGTTATGATCAGCCCCAGCATTTT
CASSPEGYDQPQHF
>TRBD2|TRBV27|.|TRBJ2-3
TGTGCCAGCAGATTACTAGCGGGAGATGGAGATACGCAGTATTTT
CASRLLAGDGDTQYF
>.|TRBV10-2|.|TRBJ2-4
TGCGCCAGCAGTGAGTTGGCAGAAACCAAAAACATTCAGTACTTC
CASSELAETKNIQYF
>.|TRBV11-2|.|TRBJ2-2
TGTGCCAGCAGCTCCTACAGGAACACCGGGGAGCTGTTTTTT
CASSSYRNTGELFF
>.|TRBV15|.|TRBJ1-5
TGTGCCACCAGCAGAGACAGGGCCCGCAATCAGCCCCAGCATTTT
CATSRDRARNQPQHF
>TRBD1|TRBV5-1|.|TRBJ1-3
TGCGCCAGCAGTTCTACCTTACAGGGGGCGGGAAACACCATATATTTT
CASSSTLQGAGNTIYF
>.|TRBV14|.|TRBJ2-1
TGTGCCAGCAGCCACTCAGCCGACAGCTCCTACAATGAGCAGTTCTTC
CASSHSADSSYNEQFF
>TRBD1|TRBV6-2/TRBV6-3|.|TRBJ2-2
TGTGCCAGCAGTTACGGGACAGGGGCAAACACCGGGGAGCTGTTTTTT
CASSYGTGANTGELFF
>TRBD2|TRBV7-8|once|TRBJ2-3
TGTGCCAGCAGCCCGCGGGAGATTACAGATACGCAGTATTTT
CASSPREITDTQYF
>.|TRBV9|.|TRBJ2-1
TGTGCCAGCAGCACCGACCGGAGTGAGCAGTTCTTC
CASSTDRSEQFF
>.|TRBV2|.|TRBJ1-1
TGTGCCAGCAGAGAGAGACAGACTGAAGCTTTCTTT
CASRERQTEAFF
>.|TRBV11-3|.|TRBJ1-1
TGTGCCAGCAGCTTAGGGGACCCAAAGAACACTGAAGCTTTCTTT
CASSLGDPKNTEAFF
>.|TRBV27|.|TRBJ1-6
TGTGCCAGCAGTATGACGTGGTCCTATAATTCACCCCTCCACTTT
CASSMTWSYNSPLHF
>.|TRBV5-6|.|TRBJ2-7
TGTGCCAGCAGCTTGGCCCCGGCAGGGAGCTCCTACGAGCAGTACTTC
CASSLAPAGSSYEQYF
>.|TRBV6-5|.|TRBJ1-5
TGTGCCAGCAGTTCCCTTAGCGATCAGCCCCAGCATTTT
CASSSLSDQPQHF